The 13 T cell receptor beta chains below were found in one sample sequenced in a study of T cell changes during pregnancy in multiple sclerosis. Sequenced by immunoSEQ multiplex PCR; TCRdb stores in-frame clones only, minus some. This table holds 75,000 to 100,000 clones, around 94% found once. The material was peripheral blood, obtained after pregnancy. These receptor sequences come from a female donor with multiple sclerosis, enrolled in a pregnancy study.

This clone showed up just a few times. The gene calls are TRBV7-8 and TRBJ1-2, with 7 nucleotides matching TRBD1. V lost 0 bases and J lost 7; bases outside the gene matches: 5. CDR1 is SGHVS and CDR2 is FQNEAQ in the germline V gene. The CDR3 sequence is 14 residues long. The CDR3: CASSLARQGGGYTF. In DNA, the CDR3 is TGTGCCAGCAGCTTAGCCCGACAGGGCGGTGGCTACACCTTC. Combining the CDR3 with reference TRBV7-8 and TRBJ1-2 gives the whole variable domain GAGVSQSPRYKVAKRGQDVALRCDPISGHVSLFWYQQALGQGPEFLTYFQNEAQLDKSGLPSDRFFAERPEGSVSTLKIQRTQQEDSAVYLCASSLARQGGGYTFGSGTRLTVV.

The chain employs TRBV16 and TRBJ2-1; no definite D call. The V gene's germline CDR1 is KGHSY and CDR2 FQNENV. Trimming removed 6 bases from V and 0 bases from J, with 9 bases in between. This CDR3 contains 14 residues. The CDR3 sequence is CASSPWSSYNEQFF. DNA of the CDR3: TGTGCCAGCAGTCCCTGGAGCTCCTACAATGAGCAGTTCTTC.

A single count supports this clone. The chain has TRBV7-2 and TRBJ2-1; 7 nucleotides align to TRBD1. The V gene end was trimmed by 2 bases and the J gene end by 7 bases; junction bases not matched to a gene: 8. The CDR3 is made up of 15 amino acids. CDR1 and CDR2 from the germline V gene are SGHTA and FQGNSA. The CDR3 DNA reads TGTGCCAGCAGCTTAAGGGGGCTATGGGGAAATGAGCAGTTCTTC. The encoded protein is CASSLRGLWGNEQFF.

This chain links TRBV6-5 with TRBJ2-1, with 7 nucleotides matching TRBD1. The CDR3 contains 15 residues. V lost 2 bases and J lost 0; bases outside the gene matches: 1. Germline-derived CDR1 and CDR2 are MNHEY and SVGAGI. CDR3 in amino acids: CASSYEGASYNEQFF. The DNA of the CDR3 is TGTGCCAGCAGTTACGAGGGGGCCTCCTACAATGAGCAGTTCTTC.

The CDR3 spells CASSLGTGNYGYTF. The CDR3 DNA is TGTGCCAGTAGTCTCGGGACAGGAAACTATGGCTACACCTTC. The chain carries TRBV19 and TRBJ1-2; 8 positions match TRBD1. V lost 5 bases, J lost 2 bases, and 4 bases stayed unmatched. The CDR3 contains 14 residues. The V gene's germline CDR1 is LNHDA and CDR2 SQIVND (reference sequence).

The chain links TRBV30 to TRBJ1-3, with 7 bases fitting TRBD1. J gave up 2 bases and V 5 bases, and 6 bases lay outside the gene matches. This CDR3 is built from 14 residues. Germline V gene data show CDR1 as GTSNPN and CDR2 as SVGIG (reference sequence). The CDR3 loop reads CAWSTGSPGNTIYF. The CDR3 region has the DNA TGTGCCTGGTCGACAGGGAGCCCTGGAAACACCATATATTTT.

The CDR3 region has the DNA TGTGCCAGCAGCGTAGAGGGACATCTGCTGGGCTACACCTTC. Translating it yields CASSVEGHLLGYTF. The V call is TRBV9, the J call TRBJ1-2, with D perhaps matching TRBD1 (6 bases). Trimming pared 0 bases from V and 8 bases from J, leaving 14 bases between. CDR1 is SGDLS, CDR2 YYNGEE, per germline. The CDR3 length is 14 residues.

This clone was seen once. The chain has TRBV9 and TRBJ1-2; tentatively, D is TRBD1 (6 bases). V lost 0 bases and J lost 8, with 23 bases in between. This CDR3 has 17 residues. In germline, CDR1 is SGDLS, CDR2 YYNGEE. Written as DNA, the CDR3 is TGTGCCAGCAGCGTAGGGGAGGGGGGACACTTGGACATGGGCTACACCTTC. The encoded protein is CASSVGEGGHLDMGYTF.

V is TRBV5-6 and J is TRBJ2-6, with 11 positions matching TRBD1. Trimming took 1 base from V and 1 from J; bases not matched to a gene: 7. The CDR3 covers 19 residues. Germline V gene data show CDR1 as SGHDT and CDR2 as YYEEEE. The CDR3 is CASSLYLGQGVSGANVLTF. CDR3 nucleotides: TGTGCCAGCAGCTTGTATTTGGGACAGGGGGTATCTGGGGCCAACGTCCTGACTTTC.

The chain combines TRBV11-1 with TRBJ2-7; D call uncertain. The CDR3 loop spans 12 amino acids. Deletions cut 3 bases from V and 3 bases from J, with 6 bases between. Germline values: CDR1 SGHAT, CDR2 FQDESV (reference sequence). The CDR3, as DNA: TGTGCCAGCAGCTTGCCTAGCTACGAGCAGTACTTC. Its protein is CASSLPSYEQYF.

The rearrangement uses TRBV5-6 and TRBJ1-2; 7 nucleotides agree with TRBD1. The CDR3 has 13 amino acids. Losses at the gene ends were 0 bases for V and 7 bases for J; bases not matched to a gene: 3. Germline V CDR1 and CDR2: SGHDT, YYEEEE. The CDR3 nucleotides read TGTGCCAGCAGCTTGGGCAGGGACAGTGGCTACACCTTC. Protein product: CASSLGRDSGYTF.

J is TRBJ2-1 and V is TRBV7-6; perhaps TRBD2 as D (6 bases). Trimming removed 5 bases at V and 3 bases at J, with 14 bases between. Germline loops: CDR1 SGHVS, CDR2 FNYEAQ. The CDR3 loop spans 15 amino acids. This CDR3 is CASSHPASVYNEQFF. The CDR3 DNA reads as TGTGCCAGCAGCCACCCGGCTAGCGTCTACAATGAGCAGTTCTTC.

This clone occurred once. This rearrangement joins TRBV5-4 to TRBJ1-2; D gene ambiguous. Germline values: CDR1 SGHNT, CDR2 YYREEE (reference sequence). CDR3 length: 14 amino acids. The V and J ends lost 4 bases and 4 bases respectively, with 14 bases between them. The CDR3, as DNA: TGTGCCAGCAGCCCTACCTCCGAGGGCTATGGCTACACCTTC. Its protein is CASSPTSEGYGYTF.